Given below is one T cell receptor beta chain in context. The antigen is undetermined. The source of the sample is a study of cytomegalovirus exposure and HLA in healthy donors. Findings and caveats of the study: TCR beta sequences reportedly predicted most subjects' HLA-A and HLA-B alleles accurately.

13 Jbeta primers and 60 Vbeta primers were used for the PCR. TCRdb's table, derived via immunoSEQ multiplex PCR, lists solely in-frame clones and lacks some. In the table there are tens of thousands of clones, around 75% of which are singletons. This receptor was identified in a man aged 55 to 70 in good health and CMV-seropositive. Sequencing was performed on PBMCs.

The DNA of the CDR3 is TGTGCCAGCACCCTAGCGGGGGCGAGCTCCTACGAGCAGTACTTC. Translation: CASTLAGASSYEQYF. J is TRBJ2-7 and V is TRBV5-6, with TRBD2 identical over 10 bases. Trimming cost V 6 bases and J 0 bases; bases outside gene matches: 6. The CDR3 is 15 amino acids. Germline V lookup: CDR1 SGHDT, CDR2 YYEEEE. The full variable domain, its missing parts supplied by reference TRBV5-6 and TRBJ2-7, is DAGVTQSPTHLIKTRGQQVTLRCSPKSGHDTVSWYQQALGQGPQFIFQYYEEEERQRGNFPDRFSGHQFPNYSSELNVNALLLGDSALYLCASTLAGASSYEQYFGPGTRLTVT.